This T cell receptor beta chain was captured in a study of early T cells in non-severe SARS-CoV-2 infection. Study-wide findings and caveats: There was a bias toward anti-spike CD8 responses in VDJdb matching, which missed private and CD4 specificities.

Losses at the gene ends were 4 bases for V and 9 bases for J; bases not matched to a gene: 7. Germline V lookup: CDR1 SGHAT, CDR2 FQNNGV. The CDR3 loop spans 15 amino acids. In the library, individual cDNA molecules carried attached unique molecular identifiers. TCRdb independently ran MiXCR on the 5' RACE reads; one entry per CDR3 protein. The repertoire holds 80,000 to 100,000 distinct CDR3 sequences, with 14% as singletons. In regard to this clonotype: Its cognate antigen is unknown.

V usage is TRBV11-2 and J usage is TRBJ2-1, with 12 bases identical to TRBD2. The sequence was obtained from an adult who was a healthcare worker with PCR-confirmed SARS-CoV-2 infection or an uninfected control (not recorded which). Sequenced input: whole blood. The CDR3 loop is CASSSGLAGPGEQFF. CDR3 nucleotide sequence: TGTGCCAGCAGCTCCGGACTAGCGGGGCCGGGTGAGCAGTTCTTC.